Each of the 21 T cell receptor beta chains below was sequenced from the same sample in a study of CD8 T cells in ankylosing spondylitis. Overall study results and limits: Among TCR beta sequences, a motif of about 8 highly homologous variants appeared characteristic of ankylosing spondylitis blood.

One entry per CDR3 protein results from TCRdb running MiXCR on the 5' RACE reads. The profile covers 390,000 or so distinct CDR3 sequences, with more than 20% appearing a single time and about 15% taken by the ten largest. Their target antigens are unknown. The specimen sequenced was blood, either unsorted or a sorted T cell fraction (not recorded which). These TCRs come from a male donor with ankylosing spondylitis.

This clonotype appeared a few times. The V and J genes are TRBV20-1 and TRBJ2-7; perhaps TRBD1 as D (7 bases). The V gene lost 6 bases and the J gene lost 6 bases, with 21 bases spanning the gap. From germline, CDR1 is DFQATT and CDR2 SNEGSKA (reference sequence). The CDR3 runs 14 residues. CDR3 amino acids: CSAPGGSRAGEQYF. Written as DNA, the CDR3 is TGCAGTGCCCCAGGGGGGAGTCGGGCCGGCGAGCAGTACTTC.

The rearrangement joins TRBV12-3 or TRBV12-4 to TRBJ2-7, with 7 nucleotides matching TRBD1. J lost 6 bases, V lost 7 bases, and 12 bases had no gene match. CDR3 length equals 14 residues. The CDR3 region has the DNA TGTGCCAGCACCCGACAGGGAATGGCCCCCGAGCAGTACTTC. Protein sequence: CASTRQGMAPEQYF.

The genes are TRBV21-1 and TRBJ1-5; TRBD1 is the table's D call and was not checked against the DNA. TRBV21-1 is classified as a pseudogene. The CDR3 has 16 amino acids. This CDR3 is CASSKARNRGDQPQHF. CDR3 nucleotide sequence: TGTGCCAGCAGCAAAGCGCGAAACAGGGGCGATCAGCCCCAGCATTTT.

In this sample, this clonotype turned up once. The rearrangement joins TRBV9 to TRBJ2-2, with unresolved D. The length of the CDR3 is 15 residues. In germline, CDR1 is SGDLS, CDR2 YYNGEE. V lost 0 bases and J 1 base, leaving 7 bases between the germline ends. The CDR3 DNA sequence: TGTGCCAGCAGCGTAGTTAGGGAGAACACCGGGGAGCTGTTTTTT. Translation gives CASSVVRENTGELFF.

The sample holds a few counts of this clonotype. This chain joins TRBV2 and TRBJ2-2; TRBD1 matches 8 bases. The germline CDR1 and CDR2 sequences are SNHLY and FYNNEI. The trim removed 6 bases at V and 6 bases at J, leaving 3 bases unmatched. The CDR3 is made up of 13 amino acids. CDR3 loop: CASRTGAPGELFF. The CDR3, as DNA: TGTGCCAGCAGGACAGGGGCACCCGGGGAGCTGTTTTTT.

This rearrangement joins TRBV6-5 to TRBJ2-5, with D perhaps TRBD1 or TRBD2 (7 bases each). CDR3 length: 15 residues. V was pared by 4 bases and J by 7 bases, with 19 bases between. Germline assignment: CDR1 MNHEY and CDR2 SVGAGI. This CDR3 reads CASSSRQGLSGTQYF. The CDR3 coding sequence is TGTGCCAGCAGTTCAAGACAGGGACTAAGCGGGACCCAGTACTTC.

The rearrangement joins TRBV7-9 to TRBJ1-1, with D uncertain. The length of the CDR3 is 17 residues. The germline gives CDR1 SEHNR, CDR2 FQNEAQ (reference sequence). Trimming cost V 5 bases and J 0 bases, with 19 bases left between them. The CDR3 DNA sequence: TGTGCCAGCAGCCCTGGAGGAGGTCAGAGATTGAACACTGAAGCTTTCTTT. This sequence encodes CASSPGGGQRLNTEAFF.

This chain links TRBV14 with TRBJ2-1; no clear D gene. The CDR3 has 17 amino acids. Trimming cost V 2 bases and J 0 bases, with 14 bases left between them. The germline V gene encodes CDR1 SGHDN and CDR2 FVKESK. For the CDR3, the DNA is TGTGCCAGCAGCCAACTGATAGGGCCAAGCTCCTACAATGAGCAGTTCTTC. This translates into CASSQLIGPSSYNEQFF.

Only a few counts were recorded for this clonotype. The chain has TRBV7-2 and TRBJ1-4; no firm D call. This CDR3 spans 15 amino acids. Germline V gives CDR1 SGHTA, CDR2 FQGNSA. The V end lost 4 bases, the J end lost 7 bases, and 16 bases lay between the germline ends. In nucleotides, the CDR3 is TGTGCCAGCAGCTCACGGGTCGGGGTTGGTGAAAAACTGTTTTTT. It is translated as CASSSRVGVGEKLFF.

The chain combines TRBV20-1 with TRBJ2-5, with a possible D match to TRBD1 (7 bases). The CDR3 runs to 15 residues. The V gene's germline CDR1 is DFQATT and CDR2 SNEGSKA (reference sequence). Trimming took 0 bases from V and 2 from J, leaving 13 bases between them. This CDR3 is CSARDQGEAQETQYF. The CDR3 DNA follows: TGCAGTGCTAGAGACCAGGGGGAGGCGCAAGAGACCCAGTACTTC.

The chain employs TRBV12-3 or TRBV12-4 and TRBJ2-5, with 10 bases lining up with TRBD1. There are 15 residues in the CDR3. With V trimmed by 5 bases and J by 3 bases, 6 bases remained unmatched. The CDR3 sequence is CASSIRGQGKETQYF. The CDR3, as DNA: TGTGCCAGCAGTATCCGGGGACAGGGGAAAGAGACCCAGTACTTC.

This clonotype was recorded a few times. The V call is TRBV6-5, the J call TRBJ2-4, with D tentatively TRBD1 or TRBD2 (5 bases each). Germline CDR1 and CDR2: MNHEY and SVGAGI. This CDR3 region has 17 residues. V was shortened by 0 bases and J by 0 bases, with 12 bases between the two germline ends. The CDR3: CASSYSLGDGAKNIQYF. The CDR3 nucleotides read TGTGCCAGCAGTTACTCGCTAGGGGACGGAGCCAAAAACATTCAGTACTTC.

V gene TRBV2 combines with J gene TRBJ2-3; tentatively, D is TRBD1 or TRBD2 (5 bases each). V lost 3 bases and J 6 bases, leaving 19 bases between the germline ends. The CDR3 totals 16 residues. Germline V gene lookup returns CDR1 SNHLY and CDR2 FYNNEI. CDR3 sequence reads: CASSERVPGAGDTQYF. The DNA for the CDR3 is TGTGCCAGCAGTGAGCGGGTACCCGGGGCAGGGGATACGCAGTATTTT.

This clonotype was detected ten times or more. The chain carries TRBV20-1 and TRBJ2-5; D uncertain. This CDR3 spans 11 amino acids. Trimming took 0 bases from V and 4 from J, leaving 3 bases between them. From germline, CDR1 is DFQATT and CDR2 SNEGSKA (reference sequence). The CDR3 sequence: CSARERETQYF. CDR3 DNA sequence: TGCAGTGCTAGAGAAAGAGAGACCCAGTACTTC.

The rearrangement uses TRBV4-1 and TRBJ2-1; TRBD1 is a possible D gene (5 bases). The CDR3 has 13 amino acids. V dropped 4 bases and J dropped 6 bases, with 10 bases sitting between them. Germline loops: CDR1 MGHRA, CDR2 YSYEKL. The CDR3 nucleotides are TGCGCCAGCAGCCTCCAGGGCAGCAATGAGCAGTTCTTC. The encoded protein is CASSLQGSNEQFF.

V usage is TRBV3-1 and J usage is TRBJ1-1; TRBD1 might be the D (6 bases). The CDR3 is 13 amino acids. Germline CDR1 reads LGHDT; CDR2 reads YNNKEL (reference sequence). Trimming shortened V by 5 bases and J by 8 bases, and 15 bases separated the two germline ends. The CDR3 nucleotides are TGTGCCAGCAGCTACAGCAGGGGATTAGAAGCTTTCTTT. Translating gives CASSYSRGLEAFF.

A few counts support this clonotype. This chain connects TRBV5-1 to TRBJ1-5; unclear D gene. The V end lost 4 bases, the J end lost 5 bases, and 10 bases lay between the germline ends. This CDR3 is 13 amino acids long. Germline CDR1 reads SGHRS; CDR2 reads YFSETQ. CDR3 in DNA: TGCGCCAGCAGCATTGGGAGGGATCAGCCCCAGCATTTT. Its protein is CASSIGRDQPQHF. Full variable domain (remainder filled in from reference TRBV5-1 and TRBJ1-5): KAGVTQTPRYLIKTRGQQVTLSCSPISGHRSVSWYQQTPGQGLQFLFEYFSETQRNKGNFPGRFSGRQFSNSRSEMNVSTLELGDSALYLCASSIGRDQPQHFGDGTRLSIL.

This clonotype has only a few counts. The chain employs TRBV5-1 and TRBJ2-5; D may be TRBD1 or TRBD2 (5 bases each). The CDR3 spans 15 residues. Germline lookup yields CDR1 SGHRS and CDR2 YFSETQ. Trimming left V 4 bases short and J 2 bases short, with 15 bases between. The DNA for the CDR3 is TGCGCCAGCAGCAGGGACGGTTCTGTTCAAGAGACCCAGTACTTC. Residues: CASSRDGSVQETQYF.

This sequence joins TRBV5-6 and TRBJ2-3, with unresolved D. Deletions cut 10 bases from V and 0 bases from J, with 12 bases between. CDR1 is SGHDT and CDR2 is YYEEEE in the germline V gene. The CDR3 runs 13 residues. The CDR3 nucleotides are TGTGCCGTCCGTAGAATGAGCACAGATACGCAGTATTTT. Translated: CAVRRMSTDTQYF.

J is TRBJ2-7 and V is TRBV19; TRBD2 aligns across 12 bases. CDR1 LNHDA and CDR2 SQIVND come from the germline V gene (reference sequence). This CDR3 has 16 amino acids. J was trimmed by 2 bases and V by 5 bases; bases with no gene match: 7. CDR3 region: CASSRLAGDIPYEQYF. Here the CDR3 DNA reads TGTGCCAGTAGTCGACTAGCGGGAGATATTCCCTACGAGCAGTACTTC.

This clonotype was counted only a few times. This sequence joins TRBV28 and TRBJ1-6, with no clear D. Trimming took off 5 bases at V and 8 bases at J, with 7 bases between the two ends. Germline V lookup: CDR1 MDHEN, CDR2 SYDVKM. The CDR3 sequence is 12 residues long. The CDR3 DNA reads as TGTGCCAGCAGTGAACGTGATTCACCCCTCCACTTT. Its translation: CASSERDSPLHF.